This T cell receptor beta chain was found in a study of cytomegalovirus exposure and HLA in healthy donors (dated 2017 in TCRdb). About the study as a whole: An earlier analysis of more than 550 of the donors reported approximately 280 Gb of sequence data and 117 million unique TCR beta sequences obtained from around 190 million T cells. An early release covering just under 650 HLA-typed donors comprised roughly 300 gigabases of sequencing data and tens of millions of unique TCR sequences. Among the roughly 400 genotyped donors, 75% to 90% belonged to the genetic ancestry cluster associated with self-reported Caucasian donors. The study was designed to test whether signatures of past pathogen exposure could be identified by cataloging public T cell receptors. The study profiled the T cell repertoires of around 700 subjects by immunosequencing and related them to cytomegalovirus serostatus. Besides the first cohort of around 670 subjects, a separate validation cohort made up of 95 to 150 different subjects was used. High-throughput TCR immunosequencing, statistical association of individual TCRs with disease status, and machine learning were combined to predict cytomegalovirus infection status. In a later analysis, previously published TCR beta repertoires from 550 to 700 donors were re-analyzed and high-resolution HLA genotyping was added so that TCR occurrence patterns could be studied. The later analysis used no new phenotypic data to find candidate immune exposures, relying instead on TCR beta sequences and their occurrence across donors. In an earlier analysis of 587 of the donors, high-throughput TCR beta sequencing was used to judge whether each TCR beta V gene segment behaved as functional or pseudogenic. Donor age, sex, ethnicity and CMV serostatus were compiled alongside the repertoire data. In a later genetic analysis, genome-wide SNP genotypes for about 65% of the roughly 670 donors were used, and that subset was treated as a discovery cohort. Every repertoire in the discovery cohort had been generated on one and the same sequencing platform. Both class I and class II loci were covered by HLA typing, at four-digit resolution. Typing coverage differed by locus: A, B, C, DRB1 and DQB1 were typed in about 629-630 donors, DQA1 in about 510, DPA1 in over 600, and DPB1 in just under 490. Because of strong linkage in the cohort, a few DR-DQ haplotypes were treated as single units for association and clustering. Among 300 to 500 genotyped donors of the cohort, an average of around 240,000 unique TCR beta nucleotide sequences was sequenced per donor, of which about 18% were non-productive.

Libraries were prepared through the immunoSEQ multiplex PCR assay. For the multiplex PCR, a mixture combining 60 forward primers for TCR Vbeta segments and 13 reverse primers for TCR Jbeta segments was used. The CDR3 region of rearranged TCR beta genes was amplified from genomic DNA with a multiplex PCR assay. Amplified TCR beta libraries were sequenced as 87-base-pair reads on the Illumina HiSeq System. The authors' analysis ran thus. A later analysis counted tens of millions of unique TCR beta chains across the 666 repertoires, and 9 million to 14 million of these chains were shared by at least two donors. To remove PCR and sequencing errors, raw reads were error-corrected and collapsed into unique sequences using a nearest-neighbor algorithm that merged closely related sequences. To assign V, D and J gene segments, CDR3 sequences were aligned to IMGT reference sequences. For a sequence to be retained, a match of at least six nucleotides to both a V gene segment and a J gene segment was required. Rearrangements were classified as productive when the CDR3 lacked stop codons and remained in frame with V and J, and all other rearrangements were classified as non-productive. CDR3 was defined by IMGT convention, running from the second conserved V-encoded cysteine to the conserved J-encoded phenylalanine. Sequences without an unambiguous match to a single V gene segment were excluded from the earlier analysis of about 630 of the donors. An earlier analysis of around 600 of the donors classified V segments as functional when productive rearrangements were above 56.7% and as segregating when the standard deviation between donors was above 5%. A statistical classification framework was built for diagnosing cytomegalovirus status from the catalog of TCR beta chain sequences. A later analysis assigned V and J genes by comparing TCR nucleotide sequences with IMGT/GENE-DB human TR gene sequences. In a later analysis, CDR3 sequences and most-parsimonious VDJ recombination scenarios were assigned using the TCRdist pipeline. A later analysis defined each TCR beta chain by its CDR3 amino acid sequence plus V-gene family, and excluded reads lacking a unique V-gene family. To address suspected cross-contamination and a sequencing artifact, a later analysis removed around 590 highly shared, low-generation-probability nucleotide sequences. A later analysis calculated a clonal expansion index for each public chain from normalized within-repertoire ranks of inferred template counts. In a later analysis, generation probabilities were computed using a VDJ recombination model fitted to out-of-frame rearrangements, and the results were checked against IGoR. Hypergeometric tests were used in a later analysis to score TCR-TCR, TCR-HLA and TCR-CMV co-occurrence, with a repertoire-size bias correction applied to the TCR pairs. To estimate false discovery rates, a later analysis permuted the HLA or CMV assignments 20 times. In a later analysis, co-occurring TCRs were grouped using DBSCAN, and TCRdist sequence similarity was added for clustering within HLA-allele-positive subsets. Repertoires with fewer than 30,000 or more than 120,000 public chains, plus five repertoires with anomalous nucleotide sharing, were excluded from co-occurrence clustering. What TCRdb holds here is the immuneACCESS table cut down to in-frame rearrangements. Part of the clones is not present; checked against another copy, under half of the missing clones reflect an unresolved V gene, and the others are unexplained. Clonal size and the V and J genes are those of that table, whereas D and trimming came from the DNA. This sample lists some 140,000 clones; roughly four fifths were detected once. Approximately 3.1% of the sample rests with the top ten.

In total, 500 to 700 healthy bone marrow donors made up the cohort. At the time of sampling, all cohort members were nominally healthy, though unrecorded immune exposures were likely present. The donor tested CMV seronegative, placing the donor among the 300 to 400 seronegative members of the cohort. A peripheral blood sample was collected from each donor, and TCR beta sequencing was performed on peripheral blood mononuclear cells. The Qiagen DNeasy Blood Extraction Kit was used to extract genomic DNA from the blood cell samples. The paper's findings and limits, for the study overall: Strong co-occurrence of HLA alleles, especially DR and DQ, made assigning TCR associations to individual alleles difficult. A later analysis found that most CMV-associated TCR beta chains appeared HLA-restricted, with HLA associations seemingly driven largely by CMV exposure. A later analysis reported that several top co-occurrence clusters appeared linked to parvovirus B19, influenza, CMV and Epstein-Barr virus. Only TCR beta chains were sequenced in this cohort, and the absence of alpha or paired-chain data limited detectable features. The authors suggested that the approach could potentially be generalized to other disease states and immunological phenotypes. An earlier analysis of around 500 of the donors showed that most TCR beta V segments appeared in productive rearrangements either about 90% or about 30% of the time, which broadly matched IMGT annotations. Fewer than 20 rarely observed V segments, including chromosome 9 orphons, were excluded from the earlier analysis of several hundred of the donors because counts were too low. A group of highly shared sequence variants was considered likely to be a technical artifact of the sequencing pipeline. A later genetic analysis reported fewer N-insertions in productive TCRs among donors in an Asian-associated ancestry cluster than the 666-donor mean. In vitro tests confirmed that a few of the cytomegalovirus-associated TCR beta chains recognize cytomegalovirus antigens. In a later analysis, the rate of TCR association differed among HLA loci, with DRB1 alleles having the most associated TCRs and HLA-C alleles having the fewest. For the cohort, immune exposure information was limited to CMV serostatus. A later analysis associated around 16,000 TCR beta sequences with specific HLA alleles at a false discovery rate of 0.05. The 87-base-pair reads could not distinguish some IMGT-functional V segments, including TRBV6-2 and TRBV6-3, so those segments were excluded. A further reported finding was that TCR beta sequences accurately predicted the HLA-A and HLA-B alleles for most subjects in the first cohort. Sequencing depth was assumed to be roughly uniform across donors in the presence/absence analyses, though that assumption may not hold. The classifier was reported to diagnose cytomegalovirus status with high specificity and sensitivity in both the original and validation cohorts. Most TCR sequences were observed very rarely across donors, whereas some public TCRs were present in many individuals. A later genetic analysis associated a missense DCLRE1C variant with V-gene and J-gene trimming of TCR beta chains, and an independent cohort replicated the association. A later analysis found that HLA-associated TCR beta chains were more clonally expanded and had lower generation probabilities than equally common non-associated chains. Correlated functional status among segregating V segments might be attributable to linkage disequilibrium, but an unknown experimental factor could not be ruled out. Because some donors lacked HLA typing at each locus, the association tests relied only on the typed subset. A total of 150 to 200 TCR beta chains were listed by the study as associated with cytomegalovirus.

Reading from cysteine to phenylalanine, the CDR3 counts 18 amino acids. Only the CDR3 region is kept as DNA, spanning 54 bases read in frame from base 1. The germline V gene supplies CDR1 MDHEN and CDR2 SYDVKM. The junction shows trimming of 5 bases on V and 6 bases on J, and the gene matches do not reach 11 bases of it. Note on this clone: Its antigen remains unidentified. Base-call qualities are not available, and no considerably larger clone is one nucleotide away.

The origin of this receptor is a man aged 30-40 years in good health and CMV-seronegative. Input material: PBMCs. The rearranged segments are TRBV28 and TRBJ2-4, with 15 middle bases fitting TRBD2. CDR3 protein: CASSPPGLAGGPINIQYF. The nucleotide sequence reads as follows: TGTGCCAGCAGTCCACCTGGACTAGCGGGAGGGCCGATAAACATTCAGTACTTC. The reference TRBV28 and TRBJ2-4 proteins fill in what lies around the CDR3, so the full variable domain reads DVKVTQSSRYLVKRTGEKVFLECVQDMDHENMFWYRQDPGLGLRLIYFSYDVKMKEKGDIPEGYSVSREKKERFSLILESASTNQTSMYLCASSPPGLAGGPINIQYFGAGTRLSVL.